Sequencing of this T cell receptor (beta chain) was carried out in a study of blood T cell repertoires in COVID-19. Overall study context: The cDNA or gDNA used as material had been derived from T cells, B-cell-depleted T cells, or PBMCs.

The age range of participants was about 18 to 89 years, with residence in about two dozen US areas. Assignments of participants to cohorts depended upon their own reported clinical history. Before being deemed recovered, Cohort 3 donors had two negative PCRs, clearance, or symptom resolution. Assay: immunoSEQ multiplex PCR; the TCRdb copy retains only in-frame clones and omits some. The repertoire holds roughly 380,000 clones, with over 75% as singletons. Germline CDR1 reads LGHNA; CDR2 reads YNFKEQ. The CDR3 covers 16 residues. Unmatched junction bases numbered 4, after V lost 0 bases and J lost 1 base.

V and J are TRBV4-2 and TRBJ2-3; 7 bases match TRBD2. This TCR was sampled from a woman younger than 45 who had recovered from COVID-19. The sample consisted of PBMCs or T cells enriched from blood (not recorded which). The CDR3, as DNA: TGTGCCAGCAGCCAAGATTGGGGGGGAGGCACAGATACGCAGTATTTT. Its protein is CASSQDWGGGTDTQYF.